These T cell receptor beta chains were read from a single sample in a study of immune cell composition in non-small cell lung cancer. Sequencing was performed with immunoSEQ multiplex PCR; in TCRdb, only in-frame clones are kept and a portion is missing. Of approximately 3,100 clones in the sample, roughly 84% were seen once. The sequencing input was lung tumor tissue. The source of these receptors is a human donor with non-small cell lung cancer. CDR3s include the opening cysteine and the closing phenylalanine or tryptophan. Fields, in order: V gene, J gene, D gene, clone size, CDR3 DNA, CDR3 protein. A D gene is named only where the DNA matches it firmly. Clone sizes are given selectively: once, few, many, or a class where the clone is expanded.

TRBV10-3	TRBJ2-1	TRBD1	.	TGTGCCATCAGTGATGGGCAGGGGGACAATGAGCAGTTCTTC	CAISDGQGDNEQFF
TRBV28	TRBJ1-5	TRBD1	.	TGTGCCAGCAGTTTCCCGCCAGGGGGGAGCAATCAGCCCCAGCATTTT	CASSFPPGGSNQPQHF
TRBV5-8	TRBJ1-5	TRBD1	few	TGTGCCAGCAGCGGCGGGGGACAGGGGGCTTATCAGCCCCAGCATTTT	CASSGGGQGAYQPQHF
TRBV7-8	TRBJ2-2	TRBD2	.	TGTGCCAGCAGCTTACCCCGGACTAGCGGGGGACATAACACCGGGGAGCTGTTTTTT	CASSLPRTSGGHNTGELFF
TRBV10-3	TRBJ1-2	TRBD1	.	TGTGCCATCGGACGGACAGGGGATCATGGCTACACCTTC	CAIGRTGDHGYTF
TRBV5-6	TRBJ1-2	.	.	TGTGCCAGCAGCTTGGGGACAGCCTATGGCTACACCTTC	CASSLGTAYGYTF
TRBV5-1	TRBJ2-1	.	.	TGCGCCAGCAGCTTGGGACAGCCTTACAATGAGCAGTTCTTC	CASSLGQPYNEQFF
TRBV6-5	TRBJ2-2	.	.	TGTGCCAGCAGACGGACGGGAACACTCACCGGGGAGCTGTTTTTT	CASRRTGTLTGELFF
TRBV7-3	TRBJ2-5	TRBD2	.	TGTGCCAGCAGCTTAACCCCTAGCGGGGGGTTAGAGACCCAGTACTTC	CASSLTPSGGLETQYF
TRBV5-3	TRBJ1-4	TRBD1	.	TGTGCCAAAAATCCCGGGGAGACAGGGGCCCCGACGGATGAAAAACTGTTTTTT	CAKNPGETGAPTDEKLFF
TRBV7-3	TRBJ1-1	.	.	TGTGCCAGCAGCGCCCAGATGAACACTGAAGCTTTCTTT	CASSAQMNTEAFF
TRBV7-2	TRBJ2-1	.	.	TGTGCCAGCAGCTCGCTCCTTCGGTGGAATGAGCAGTTCTTC	CASSSLLRWNEQFF
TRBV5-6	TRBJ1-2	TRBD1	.	TGTGCCAGCAGCTTGACAGGGGGATTTAAGGATGGCTACACCTTC	CASSLTGGFKDGYTF
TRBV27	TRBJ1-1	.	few	TGTGCCAGCAGCCGGGACATCTGGAACACTGAAGCTTTCTTT	CASSRDIWNTEAFF
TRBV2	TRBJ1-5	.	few	TGTGCCAGCAGTGAACCTAATCAGCCCCAGCATTTT	CASSEPNQPQHF
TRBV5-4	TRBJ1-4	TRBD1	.	TGTGCCAGCAGCGCAGGAGGGACAGATCTTTTTAGGGAAAAACTGTTTTTT	CASSAGGTDLFREKLFF
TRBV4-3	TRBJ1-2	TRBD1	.	TGCGCCAGCAGCCATCCTGGACAGGGTTCAATCTATGGCTACACCTTC	CASSHPGQGSIYGYTF
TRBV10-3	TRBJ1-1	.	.	TGTGCCATCAGTGAGTCTGGGGCTGGTACTGAAGCTTTCTTT	CAISESGAGTEAFF
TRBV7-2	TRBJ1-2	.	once	TGTGCCAGCAGCTTAGGACCGGGACTCCATCGCTATGGCTACACCTTC	CASSLGPGLHRYGYTF
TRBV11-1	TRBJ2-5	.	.	TGTGCCAGCAGCTTCGGGGGAGCGGGAGAGACCCAGTACTTC	CASSFGGAGETQYF
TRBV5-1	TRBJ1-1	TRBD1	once	TGCGCCAGCAGCTTGGCCCAGGGGGCGGGGGCTGAAGCTTTCTTT	CASSLAQGAGAEAFF
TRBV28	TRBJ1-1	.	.	TGTGCCACCACTCCGGGGGGAGGGATCAACACTGAAGCTTTCTTT	CATTPGGGINTEAFF
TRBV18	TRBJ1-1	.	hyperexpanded	TGTGCCAGCTCATCCAGGGAGGACACTGAAGCTTTCTTT	CASSSREDTEAFF
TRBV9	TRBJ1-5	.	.	TGTGCCAGCAGCCTCACCGGGAGCAATCAGCCCCAGCATTTT	CASSLTGSNQPQHF
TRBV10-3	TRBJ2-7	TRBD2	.	TGTGCCATCAGTGAGTCCGGGGGGTACGGCTCCTACGAGCAGTACTTC	CAISESGGYGSYEQYF
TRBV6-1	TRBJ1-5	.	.	TGTGCCAGCAGTGAAGCAGGGGACAATCAGCCCCAGCATTTT	CASSEAGDNQPQHF
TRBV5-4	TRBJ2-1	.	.	TGTGCCAGCAGCCTATGGACCGGGAGTATCTACAATGAGCAGTTCTTC	CASSLWTGSIYNEQFF
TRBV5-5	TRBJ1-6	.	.	TGTGCCAGCAGTTTGTTGGGGGGGCCCCTGCATGATAATTCACCCCTCCACTTT	CASSLLGGPLHDNSPLHF
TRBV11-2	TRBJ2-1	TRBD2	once	TGTGCCAGCAGCCGGACTAGCGGGGGGAGCTCCTACAATGAGCAGTTCTTC	CASSRTSGGSSYNEQFF
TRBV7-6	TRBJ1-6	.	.	TGTGCCAGCAGCTTAGGGAGGGCCCTTAATTCACCCCTCCACTTT	CASSLGRALNSPLHF
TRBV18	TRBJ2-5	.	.	TGTGCCAGCTCACCACTAGGGGGTGAAGAGACCCAGTACTTC	CASSPLGGEETQYF
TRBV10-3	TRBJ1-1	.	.	TGTGCCATCAGTGGGACGCAAGACAGGTCGGTTGGGAACACTGAAGCTTTCTTT	CAISGTQDRSVGNTEAFF
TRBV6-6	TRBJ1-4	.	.	TGTGCCAGCAGTCGGGACTATAATGAAAAACTGTTTTTT	CASSRDYNEKLFF
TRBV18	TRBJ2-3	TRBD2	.	TGTGCCAGCGGTAGCGGGGGGCTCGGTACGCAGTATTTT	CASGSGGLGTQYF
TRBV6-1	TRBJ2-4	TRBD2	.	TGTGCCAGCAGTGAACTCGGACTAGCGGCGGACTCGGCCAAAAACATTCAGTACTTC	CASSELGLAADSAKNIQYF
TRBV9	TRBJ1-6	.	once	TGTGCCAGCAGCGCCTCACCTTCCGGGGGGCGCGGTTCACCCCTCCACTTT	CASSASPSGGRGSPLHF
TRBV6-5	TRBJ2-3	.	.	TGTGCCAGCAGTTTTTCTTCGGGTGTAGCGCAGTATTTT	CASSFSSGVAQYF
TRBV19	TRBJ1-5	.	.	TGTGCCAGTACCGACATCAATAGCAATCAGCCCCAGCATTTT	CASTDINSNQPQHF
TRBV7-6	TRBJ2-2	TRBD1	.	TGTGCCAGCAGCTTAGAGGACAGGGGTATTGCGGGGGAGCTGTTTTTT	CASSLEDRGIAGELFF
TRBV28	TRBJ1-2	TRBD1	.	TGTGCCAGCAGTTCAGAATGGACAGGGAACTATGGCTACACCTTC	CASSSEWTGNYGYTF
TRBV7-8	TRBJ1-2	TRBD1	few	TGTGCCAGCAGCTTATCAGGGGGCAATGGCTACACCTTC	CASSLSGGNGYTF
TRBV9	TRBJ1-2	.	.	TGTGCCAGCAGCGTAGAACACCAACCCTATGGCTACACCTTC	CASSVEHQPYGYTF
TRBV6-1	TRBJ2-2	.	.	TGTGCCAGTAACTCAGGGTTCAGCACCGGGGAGCTGTTTTTT	CASNSGFSTGELFF
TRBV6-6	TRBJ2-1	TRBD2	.	TGTGCCAGCAGCCTTAGCGGGGCCCAAGGGAATGAGCAGTTCTTC	CASSLSGAQGNEQFF
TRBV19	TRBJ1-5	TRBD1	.	TGTGCCAGTAGTAGAGGGGGACAGGGAGGAAATCAGCCCCAGCATTTT	CASSRGGQGGNQPQHF
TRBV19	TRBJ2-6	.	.	TGTGCCAGTAGCTACGACAGGAGAGGGGCCAACGTCCTGACTTTC	CASSYDRRGANVLTF
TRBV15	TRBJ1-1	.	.	TGTGCCACCAGCAGAGCCATGACTGAAGCTTTCTTT	CATSRAMTEAFF
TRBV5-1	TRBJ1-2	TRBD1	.	TGCGCCAGCAGCCAACATATTGAGACAGGGTTTAATGGCTACACCTTC	CASSQHIETGFNGYTF
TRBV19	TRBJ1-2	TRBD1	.	TGTGCCAGTAGTAGCGGGACAGCGGTATATGGCTACACCTTC	CASSSGTAVYGYTF